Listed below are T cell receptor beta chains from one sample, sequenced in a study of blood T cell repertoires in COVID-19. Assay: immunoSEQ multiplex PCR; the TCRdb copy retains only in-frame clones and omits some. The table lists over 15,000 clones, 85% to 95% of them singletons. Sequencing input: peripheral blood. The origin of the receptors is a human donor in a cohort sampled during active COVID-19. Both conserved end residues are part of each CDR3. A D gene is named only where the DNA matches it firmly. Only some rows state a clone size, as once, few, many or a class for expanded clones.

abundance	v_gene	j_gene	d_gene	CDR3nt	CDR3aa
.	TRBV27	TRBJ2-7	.	TGTGCCAGCAGGGAAAGGGGGCAATGGGGGGACGAGCAGTACTTC	CASRERGQWGDEQYF
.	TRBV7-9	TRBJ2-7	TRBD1	TGTGCCAGCAGCTTAGCGGGACAGGGGAACTACGAGCAGTACTTC	CASSLAGQGNYEQYF
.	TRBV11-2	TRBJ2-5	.	TGTGCCAGCAGCTTATTTAGGTGGGGGGGCGGCCAAGAGACCCAGTACTTC	CASSLFRWGGGQETQYF
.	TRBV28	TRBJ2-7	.	TGTGCCAGCAGTTTACCAGGCCCTCCTGACGAGCAGTACTTC	CASSLPGPPDEQYF
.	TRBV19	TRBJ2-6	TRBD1	TGTGCCAGTAGTTCCACTGGGGGGGACAGGGACTATTCTGGGGCCAACGTCCTGACTTTC	CASSSTGGDRDYSGANVLTF
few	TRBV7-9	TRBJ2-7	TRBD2	TGTGCCAGCAGCCCGGGGGGGTCCTACGAGCAGTACTTC	CASSPGGSYEQYF
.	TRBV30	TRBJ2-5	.	TGTGCCTGGAGCCCCTTCGGGGAGACCCAGTACTTC	CAWSPFGETQYF
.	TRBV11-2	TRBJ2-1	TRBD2	TGTGCCAGCAGGCCCACTCGGGGGACTAGCGGGGTGGGTGAGCAGTTCTTC	CASRPTRGTSGVGEQFF
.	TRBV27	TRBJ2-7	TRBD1	TGTGCCAGCAGTTCCTCCCCCGGGACAGGGGGCTACGAGCAGTACTTC	CASSSSPGTGGYEQYF
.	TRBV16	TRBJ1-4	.	TGTGCCAGCAGCCAATTAGGGACTCCTCGAGATGAAAAACTGTTTTTT	CASSQLGTPRDEKLFF
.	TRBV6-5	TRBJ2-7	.	TGTGCCAGCAACTACTCGGCGGATTACGAGCAGTACTTC	CASNYSADYEQYF
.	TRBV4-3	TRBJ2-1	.	TGCGCCAGCAGCCAAGATCGGGAGGGACAGGGATGGAATGAGCAGTTCTTC	CASSQDREGQGWNEQFF
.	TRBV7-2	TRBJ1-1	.	TGTGCCAGCAGCTTAGTGGCTCACGGGACACTATTGAACACTGAAGCTTTCTTT	CASSLVAHGTLLNTEAFF
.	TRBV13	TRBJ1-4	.	TGTGCCAGCAGCTTCCTGGGCGGGATGAAAAACTTAGTTTTT	CASSFLGGMKNLVF
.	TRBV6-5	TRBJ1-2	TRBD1	TGTGCCAGCAGTAGGGACAGAGGCTATGGCTACACCTTC	CASSRDRGYGYTF
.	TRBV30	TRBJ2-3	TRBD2	TGTGCCTGGAGTGTTCTAGCGGGAGGTTCAGATACGCAGTATTTT	CAWSVLAGGSDTQYF
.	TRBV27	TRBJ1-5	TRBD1	TGTGCCAGCAGTTCTTACCGGGACAGGACGATTCAGCCCCAGCATTTT	CASSSYRDRTIQPQHF
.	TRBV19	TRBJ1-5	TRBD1	TGTGCCAGTAGTACACAGGGGGCTTGGCAGCCCCAGCATTTT	CASSTQGAWQPQHF
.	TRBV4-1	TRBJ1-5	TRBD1	TGCGCCAGCAGCCAAGAGGGCAGGGGGCCGGGTCAGCCCCAGCATTTT	CASSQEGRGPGQPQHF
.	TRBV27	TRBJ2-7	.	TGTGCCAGCAGTTTAGTAGCGCCGGGGGAGCAGTACTTC	CASSLVAPGEQYF
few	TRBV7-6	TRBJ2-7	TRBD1	TGTGCCAGCAGCTTAGGGACAGGGCCCTACGAGCAGTACTTC	CASSLGTGPYEQYF
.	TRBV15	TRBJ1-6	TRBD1	TGTGCCACCAGCAGAGATTGGACAGGGGCACCCCTCCACTTT	CATSRDWTGAPLHF
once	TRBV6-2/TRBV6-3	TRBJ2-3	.	TGTGCCAGCAGTTACTCCCCTAGCACAGATACGCAGTATTTT	CASSYSPSTDTQYF
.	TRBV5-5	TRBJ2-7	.	TGTGCCAGCAGCTTGAGCAGGGAGGCCCTCTACGAGCAGTACTTC	CASSLSREALYEQYF
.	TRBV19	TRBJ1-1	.	TGTGCCAGTAGACAGGGACGGGCCACTGAAGCTTTCTTT	CASRQGRATEAFF
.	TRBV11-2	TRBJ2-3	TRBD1	TGTGCCAGCAGCTCGAGGACAGGGAACACAGATACGCAGTATTTT	CASSSRTGNTDTQYF
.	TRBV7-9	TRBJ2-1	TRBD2	TGTGCCAGCAGCTTTAGCGGGAGACGGAATGAGCAGTTCTTC	CASSFSGRRNEQFF
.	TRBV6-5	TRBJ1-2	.	TGTGCCAGCAGTTACGACGGGGTGGGGGGCTATGGCTACACCTTC	CASSYDGVGGYGYTF
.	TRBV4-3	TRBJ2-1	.	TGCGCCAGCAGCTCCCGACTCGGCAATGAGCAGTTCTTC	CASSSRLGNEQFF
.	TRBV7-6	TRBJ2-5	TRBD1	TGTGCCAGCAGCTCTCACCCGGACAGGGTCTTCCAAGAGACCCAGTACTTC	CASSSHPDRVFQETQYF
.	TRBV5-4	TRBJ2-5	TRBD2	TGTGCCAGCAGCTTATCTAGCGGGAGGGTCGGGACCCAGTACTTC	CASSLSSGRVGTQYF
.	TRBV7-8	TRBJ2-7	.	TGTGCCAGCAGCTTAACGTGGAGTCCCACGGGGGAGCAGTACTTC	CASSLTWSPTGEQYF
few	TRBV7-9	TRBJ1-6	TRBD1	TGTGCCAGCAGGCACGGGACAGAAAATTCACCCCTCCACTTT	CASRHGTENSPLHF
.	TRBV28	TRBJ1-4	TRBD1	TGTGCCAGCAGTTCCGGACAGGTGACTTTT	CASSSGQVTF
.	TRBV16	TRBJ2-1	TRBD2	TGTGCCAGCAGCCAATTCCGGGAGGAGCGCAATGAGCAGTTCTTC	CASSQFREERNEQFF
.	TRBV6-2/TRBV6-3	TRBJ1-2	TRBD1	TGTGCCAGCAGTAACTGGGACAGAGCTAACTATGGCTACACCTTC	CASSNWDRANYGYTF
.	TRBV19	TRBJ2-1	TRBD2	TGTGCCAGTAGTCGACTAGCGGGATACAATGAGCAGTTCTTC	CASSRLAGYNEQFF
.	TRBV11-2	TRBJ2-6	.	TGTGCCAGCAGCTTGGCAGGGTATGGGGCCAACGTCCTGACTTTC	CASSLAGYGANVLTF
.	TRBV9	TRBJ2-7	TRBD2	TGTGCCAGCAGCGTGGGGGGGAGTACCTACGAGCAGTACTTC	CASSVGGSTYEQYF
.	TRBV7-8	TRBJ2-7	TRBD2	TGTGCCAGCAGCCCCCTAAGCGGGAGGGCCCACAACGAGCAGTACTTC	CASSPLSGRAHNEQYF
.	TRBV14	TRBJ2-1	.	TGTGCCAGCAGCCCCCATAGCAATGAGCAGTTCTTC	CASSPHSNEQFF
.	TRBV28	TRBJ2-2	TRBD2	TGTGCCAGCAGTTCGGCGACTAGCGACACCGGGGAGCTGTTTTTT	CASSSATSDTGELFF
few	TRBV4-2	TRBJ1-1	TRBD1	TGTGCCAGCAGAACCACCGGGACAGGGCAAGCTTTCTTT	CASRTTGTGQAFF
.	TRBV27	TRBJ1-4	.	TGTGCCAGCAGCCTTAACTCGAATCCTACAGGGCGCGTCTATGAAAAACTGTTTTTT	CASSLNSNPTGRVYEKLFF
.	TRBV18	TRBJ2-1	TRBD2	TGTGCCAGCTCCCATCCGGGACTAGCGGCCAATGAGCAGTTCTTC	CASSHPGLAANEQFF
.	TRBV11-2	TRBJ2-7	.	TGTGCCAGCAGCCCGAGGAGGGGGGGATCCTACGAGCAGTACTTC	CASSPRRGGSYEQYF
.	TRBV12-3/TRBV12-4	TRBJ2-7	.	TGTGCCAGCAGTTTTTATCGGCAGGGCGAGCAGTACTTC	CASSFYRQGEQYF
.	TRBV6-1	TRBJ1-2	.	TGTGCCAGCAGTGATTTGGAATTGGGCAGGGGCCTAGATTCTTATGGCTACACCTTC	CASSDLELGRGLDSYGYTF
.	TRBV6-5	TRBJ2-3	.	TGTGCCAGCAGGCTGCAGACAACCCCTACAGATACGCAGTATTTT	CASRLQTTPTDTQYF
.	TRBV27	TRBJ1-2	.	TGTGCCAGCAGTAGTCGAGTCTATGGCTACACCTTC	CASSSRVYGYTF